This entry is about one T cell receptor (beta chain). The data derive from a study of blood T cell repertoires in COVID-19. TCRdb keeps only in-frame clones here, not all; method: immunoSEQ multiplex PCR. The profile shows roughly 180,000 clones, roughly four fifths of them singletons. Trimming removed 0 bases at V and 7 bases at J, with 12 bases between. In germline, CDR1 is SGDLS, CDR2 YYNGEE. The CDR3 contains 14 residues. The sequencing input was peripheral blood. This clonotype originated in a woman in her twenties or thirties with acute or convalescent COVID-19. The chain joins TRBV9 to TRBJ2-3; D is perhaps TRBD2 (6 bases). The CDR3 sequence is CASSVEGGGNTQYF. The CDR3 bases are TGTGCCAGCAGCGTAGAAGGTGGGGGGAATACGCAGTATTTT.